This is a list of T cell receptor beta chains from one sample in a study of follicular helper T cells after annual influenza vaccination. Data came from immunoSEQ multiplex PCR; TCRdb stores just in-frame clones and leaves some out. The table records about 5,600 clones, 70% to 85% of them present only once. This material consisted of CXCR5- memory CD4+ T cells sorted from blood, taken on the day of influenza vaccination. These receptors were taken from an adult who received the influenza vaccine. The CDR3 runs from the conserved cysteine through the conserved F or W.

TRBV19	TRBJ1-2	CASEGAFYGYTF
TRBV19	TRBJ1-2	CASSIGQGGYGYTF
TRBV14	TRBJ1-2	CASSQVSQGRLSGYTF
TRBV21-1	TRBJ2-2	CASSIRTATGELFF
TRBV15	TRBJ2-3	CATSARRGFSDTQYF
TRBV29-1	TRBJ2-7	CSVVKGQEQYF
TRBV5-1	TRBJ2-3	CASSPGGNTDTQYF
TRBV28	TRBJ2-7	CASSAPSGGLEQYF
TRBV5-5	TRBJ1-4	CASSAGQRFEKLFF
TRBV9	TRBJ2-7	CASSVGHGRAYEQYF
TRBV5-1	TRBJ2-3	CASSLASGGADTQYF
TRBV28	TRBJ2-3	CASRRAGGTDTQYF
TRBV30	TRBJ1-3	CAWNPSGNTIYF
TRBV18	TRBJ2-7	CASSGIGGLEQYF
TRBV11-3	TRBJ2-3	CASSLTSGRADTQYF
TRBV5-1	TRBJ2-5	CASSLNGETQYF
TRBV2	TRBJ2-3	CASSENRVRTDTQYF
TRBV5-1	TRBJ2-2	CASSLGGAGTGELFF
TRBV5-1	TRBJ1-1	CASSLGVINTEAFF
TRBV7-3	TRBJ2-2	CASSLTGSNTGELFF
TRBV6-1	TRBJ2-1	CASRYNEQFF
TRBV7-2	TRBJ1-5	CASSPQGAGNQPQHF